Following are 12 T cell receptor beta chains from one sample sequenced in a study of blood T cell repertoires in COVID-19. The repertoire was sequenced with immunoSEQ multiplex PCR; TCRdb's copy has only in-frame clones and lacks some. This table holds about 250,000 clones, 85% to 90% found once. The sequenced material came from PBMCs or T cells enriched from blood (not recorded which). These receptors were obtained from a woman aged 25 to 39 with acute COVID-19.

In nucleotides, the CDR3 is TGTGCCAGCAGTTTTAGGACCCGGGGGGCTGAAGCTTTCTTT. Protein: CASSFRTRGAEAFF. The genes are TRBV28 and TRBJ1-1, with D possibly being TRBD1 (5 bases). The CDR3 contains 14 residues. Trimming shortened V by 3 bases and J by 6 bases, and 14 bases separated the two germline ends. Germline lookup yields CDR1 MDHEN and CDR2 SYDVKM.

The J gene is TRBJ1-6, the V gene TRBV7-2; no clear D. From germline, CDR1 is SGHTA and CDR2 FQGNSA. This CDR3 region has 15 residues. The ends were cut back, 5 bases at V and 6 bases at J, with 14 bases in the middle. The CDR3 reads CASSLDPGTNSPLHF. DNA for the CDR3: TGTGCCAGCAGCCTAGACCCGGGAACTAATTCACCCCTCCACTTT. The complete variable domain, with remaining parts taken from reference TRBV7-2 and TRBJ1-6, reads GAGVSQSPSNKVTEKGKDVELRCDPISGHTALYWYRQSLGQGLEFLIYFQGNSAPDKSGLPSDRFSAERTGGSVSTLTIQRTQQEDSAVYLCASSLDPGTNSPLHFGNGTRLTVT.

This chain joins TRBV10-1 and TRBJ2-7; D ambiguous. The CDR3 contains 13 residues. Trimming removed 0 bases from V and 4 bases from J, with 7 bases in between. CDR1 is WNHNN, CDR2 SYGVQD, per germline (reference sequence). The CDR3 DNA sequence: TGCGCCAGCAGTGAGTCTGGCCAGTACGAGCAGTACTTC. The encoded protein is CASSESGQYEQYF.

The V call is TRBV24-1, the J call TRBJ1-2; unclear D gene. Trimming took 1 base from V and 8 from J, leaving 13 bases between them. This CDR3 spans 14 amino acids. CDR1 and CDR2 from the germline V gene are KGHDR and SFDVKD. The chain's CDR3 is CATSDFSGGEGYTF. In DNA, the CDR3 is TGTGCCACCAGTGATTTTTCCGGAGGAGAGGGCTACACCTTC.

The chain couples TRBV9 to TRBJ1-5, with unresolved D. The CDR3 totals 15 residues. Between the trimmed V and J ends, which lost 0 bases and 5 bases, there was a span of 12 bases. CDR1 is SGDLS, CDR2 YYNGEE, per germline. The CDR3 sequence is CASSVDGGTYQPQHF. The CDR3 region has the DNA TGTGCCAGCAGCGTAGATGGCGGCACTTATCAGCCCCAGCATTTT.

The chain uses TRBV27 and TRBJ1-2; 9 bases align to TRBD1. Germline trimming cut 1 base from V and 5 bases from J; bases unmatched to any gene: 2. Germline V lookup: CDR1 MNHEY, CDR2 SMNVEV (reference sequence). This CDR3 is 14 amino acids long. For the CDR3, the DNA is TGTGCCAGCAGTTTATTGGGACAGGGTTATGGCTACACCTTC. Encoded protein: CASSLLGQGYGYTF.

The rearrangement uses TRBV6-5 and TRBJ1-1, with D possibly matching TRBD1 (6 bases). The CDR3 is 15 residues long. V was pared by 2 bases and J by 6 bases, with 16 bases between. Germline V gene lookup returns CDR1 MNHEY and CDR2 SVGAGI. The CDR3 loop is CASSYHRAGNAEAFF. CDR3 sequence (DNA): TGTGCCAGCAGTTACCACAGGGCAGGTAACGCTGAAGCTTTCTTT.

The genes are TRBV9 and TRBJ1-1; D might be TRBD1 (5 bases). The CDR3 covers 17 residues. Germline CDR1 and CDR2: SGDLS and YYNGEE. The germline V and J ends were trimmed by 0 bases and 4 bases, with 19 bases remaining between them. DNA of the CDR3: TGTGCCAGCAGCGTAGCTACGGAGTGGGGGGTCCGCACTGAAGCTTTCTTT. Residues: CASSVATEWGVRTEAFF.

J is TRBJ2-1 and V is TRBV7-2; D is undetermined. Germline V CDR1 and CDR2: SGHTA, FQGNSA. The CDR3 length is 13 residues. V lost 1 base to trimming and J lost 6 bases, with 7 bases between them. The CDR3 region is CASSLGAFNEQFF. CDR3 nucleotide sequence: TGTGCCAGCAGCTTAGGAGCTTTCAATGAGCAGTTCTTC.

CDR3 coding DNA: TGTGCCAGCAGCTTCCGGCGGGGGGGCACAGATACGCAGTATTTT. It specifies CASSFRRGGTDTQYF. J is TRBJ2-3 and V is TRBV7-3; 8 nucleotides line up with TRBD2. CDR3 size: 15 residues. Germline assignment: CDR1 SGHTA and CDR2 FQGTGA. Germline trimming cut 3 bases from V and 1 base from J; bases unmatched to any gene: 3.

The rearrangement uses TRBV7-8 and TRBJ2-1, with unresolved D. Trimming cost V 0 bases and J 5 bases, with 8 bases left between them. Germline CDR1 SGHVS, CDR2 FQNEAQ. The CDR3 covers 14 residues. DNA of the CDR3: TGTGCCAGCAGCTTAGCCCCCCTTAACAATGAGCAGTTCTTC. It translates to CASSLAPLNNEQFF.

The rearrangement uses TRBV7-9 and TRBJ1-1, with TRBD1 identical over 10 bases. The CDR3 length is 18 residues. Per the germline V gene, CDR1 is SEHNR and CDR2 is FQNEAQ (reference sequence). V lost 4 bases and J lost 5; bases outside the gene matches: 16. Written as DNA, the CDR3 is TGTGCCAGCAGCTCTACCCGACAGGGGGCCGCGGTGTATACTGAAGCTTTCTTT. Translation: CASSSTRQGAAVYTEAFF.